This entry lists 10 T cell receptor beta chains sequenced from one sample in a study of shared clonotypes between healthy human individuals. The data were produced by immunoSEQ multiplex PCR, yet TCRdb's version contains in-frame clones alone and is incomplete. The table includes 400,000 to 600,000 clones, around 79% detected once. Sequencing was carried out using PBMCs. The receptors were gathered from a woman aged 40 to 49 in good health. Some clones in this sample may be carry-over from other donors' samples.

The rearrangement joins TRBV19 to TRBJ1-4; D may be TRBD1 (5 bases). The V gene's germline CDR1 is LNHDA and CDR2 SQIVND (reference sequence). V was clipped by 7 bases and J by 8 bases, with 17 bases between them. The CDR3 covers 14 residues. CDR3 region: CASTVHQGGEKLFF. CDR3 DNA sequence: TGTGCCAGTACCGTTCACCAGGGCGGAGAAAAACTGTTTTTT.

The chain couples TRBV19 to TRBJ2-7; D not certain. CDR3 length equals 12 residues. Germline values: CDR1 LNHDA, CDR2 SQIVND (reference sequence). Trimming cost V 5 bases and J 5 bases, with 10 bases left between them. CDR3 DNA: TGTGCCAGTAGTTTCCTCGGTGACGAGCAGTACTTC. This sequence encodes CASSFLGDEQYF.

The CDR3 reads CASSQDLASGIYTDTQYF. The CDR3 coding sequence is TGTGCCAGCAGCCAAGATCTGGCTAGCGGGATCTACACAGATACGCAGTATTTT. The chain employs TRBV4-2 and TRBJ2-3; 9 nucleotides line up with TRBD2. Germline CDR1 is LGHNA and CDR2 is YNFKEQ. V lost 0 bases to trimming and J lost 2 bases; unmatched junction nucleotides: 9. This CDR3 region has 18 residues.

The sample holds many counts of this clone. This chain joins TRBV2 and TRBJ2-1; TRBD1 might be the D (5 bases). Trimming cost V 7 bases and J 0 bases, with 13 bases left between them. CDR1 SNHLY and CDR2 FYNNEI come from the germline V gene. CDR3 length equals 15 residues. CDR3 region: CASTRTLNSYNEQFF. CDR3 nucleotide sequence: TGTGCCAGCACCCGGACACTGAACTCCTACAATGAGCAGTTCTTC.

CDR3 region: CSVGRGGSYEQYF. The CDR3 region has the DNA TGCAGCGTTGGACGCGGGGGCTCCTACGAGCAGTACTTC. This chain joins TRBV29-1 and TRBJ2-7; 7 nucleotides agree with TRBD2. CDR3 length: 13 amino acids. Unmatched junction bases numbered 3, after V lost 4 bases and J lost 0 bases. From germline, CDR1 is SQVTM and CDR2 ANQGSEA.

CDR3 sequence: CASSGTSDEQFF. The DNA for the CDR3 is TGCGCCAGCAGCGGCACTAGCGATGAGCAGTTCTTC. The genes are TRBV5-1 and TRBJ2-1, with 7 nucleotides matching TRBD2. The germline V gene has CDR1 SGHRS and CDR2 YFSETQ. The V and J ends lost 4 bases and 8 bases, in that order; junction bases with no gene match: 3. The CDR3 runs to 12 residues.

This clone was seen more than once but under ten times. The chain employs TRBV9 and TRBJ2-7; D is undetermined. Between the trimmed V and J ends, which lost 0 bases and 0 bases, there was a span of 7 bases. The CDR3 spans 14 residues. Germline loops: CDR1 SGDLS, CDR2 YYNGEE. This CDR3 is CASSVDPLSYEQYF. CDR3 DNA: TGTGCCAGCAGCGTAGATCCCCTCTCCTACGAGCAGTACTTC.

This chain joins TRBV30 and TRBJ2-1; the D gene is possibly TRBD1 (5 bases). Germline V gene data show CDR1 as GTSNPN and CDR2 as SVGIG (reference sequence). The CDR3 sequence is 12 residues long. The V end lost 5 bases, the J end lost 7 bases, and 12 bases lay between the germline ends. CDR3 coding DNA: TGTGCCTGGGCTCCAGGGCGGAATGAGCAGTTCTTC. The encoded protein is CAWAPGRNEQFF.

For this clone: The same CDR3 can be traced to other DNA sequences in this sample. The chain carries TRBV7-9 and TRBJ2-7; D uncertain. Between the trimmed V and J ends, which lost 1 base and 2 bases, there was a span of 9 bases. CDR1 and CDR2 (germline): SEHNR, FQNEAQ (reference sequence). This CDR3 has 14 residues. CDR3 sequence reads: CASSLGADPYEQYF. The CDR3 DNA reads TGTGCCAGCAGCTTAGGGGCGGACCCCTACGAGCAGTACTTC.

The CDR3 sequence is CASSQALAGYSYEQYF. Here the CDR3 DNA reads TGTGCCAGCAGCCAAGCACTAGCGGGGTACTCCTACGAGCAGTACTTC. The chain is built from TRBV14 and TRBJ2-7; 10 nucleotides line up with TRBD2. With 1 base clipped from V and 0 bases from J, the junction kept 3 bases outside the gene matches. This CDR3 has 16 amino acids. CDR1 SGHDN and CDR2 FVKESK come from the germline V gene.